Each of the 26 T cell receptor beta chains below was sequenced from the same sample in a study of follicular helper T cells after annual influenza vaccination. TCRdb keeps only in-frame clones here, not all; method: immunoSEQ multiplex PCR. The repertoire consists of about 15,000 clones, with just under 85% occurring once and the leading ten covering 0.25% to 0.3%. Time point noted: 2014-2015 season, pre-vaccination. The material sequenced was CXCR5- memory CD4+ T cells sorted from blood, taken on the day of influenza vaccination. Source of these receptors: an adult who received the influenza vaccine.

The V gene is TRBV4-3, the J gene TRBJ2-3; 7 nucleotides match TRBD1. CDR1 and CDR2 (germline): LGHNA, YSLEER. Unmatched junction bases numbered 12, after V lost 1 base and J lost 5 bases. The CDR3 runs 17 residues. CDR3 sequence: CASSQGFRDSLLDTQYF. For the CDR3, the DNA is TGCGCCAGCAGCCAAGGATTCCGGGACAGCCTATTAGATACGCAGTATTTT.

This clone appeared a few times. The gene calls are TRBV7-6 and TRBJ1-2; TRBD1 matches at 7 bases. The V and J ends lost 3 bases and 4 bases, in that order; junction bases with no gene match: 8. Germline V CDR1 and CDR2: SGHVS, FNYEAQ. The CDR3 length is 15 residues. In DNA form, the CDR3 reads TGTGCCAGCAGCTTGGTAACAGGGGAACCCTATGGCTACACCTTC. Encoded protein: CASSLVTGEPYGYTF.

CDR3 residues: CASSPGTGRNTEAFF. The CDR3 DNA reads TGTGCCAGCAGCCCCGGGACAGGGCGGAACACTGAAGCTTTCTTT. This chain links TRBV7-9 with TRBJ1-1, with 9 positions matching TRBD1. The CDR3 contains 15 residues. Trimming took 5 bases from V and 1 from J; bases not matched to a gene: 5. The germline V gene encodes CDR1 SEHNR and CDR2 FQNEAQ (reference sequence).

The CDR3 nucleotides are TGTGCCAGCAGCTTGGGGGAAAGAGACACGCAGTATTTT. It yields the protein CASSLGERDTQYF. This chain links TRBV11-2 with TRBJ2-3, with D perhaps being TRBD1 or TRBD2 (5 bases each). Deletions cut 3 bases from V and 9 bases from J, with 13 bases between. This CDR3 comprises 13 residues. The germline gives CDR1 SGHAT, CDR2 FQNNGV.

This clone was picked up one time. This chain connects TRBV27 to TRBJ2-1; no firm D call. From germline, CDR1 is MNHEY and CDR2 SMNVEV (reference sequence). The V gene lost 3 bases and the J gene lost 3 bases, with 6 bases spanning the gap. The CDR3 totals 13 residues. This CDR3 is CASSFAVYNEQFF. DNA for the CDR3: TGTGCCAGCAGTTTTGCGGTCTACAATGAGCAGTTCTTC.

J is TRBJ1-1 and V is TRBV2; D gene ambiguous. Per the germline V gene, CDR1 is SNHLY and CDR2 is FYNNEI. V lost 5 bases and J lost 8, with 6 bases in between. The CDR3 sequence is 10 residues long. The CDR3 coding sequence is TGTGCCAGCAGTAGCAGGGAAGCTTTCTTT. Translating it yields CASSSREAFF.

This chain uses TRBV7-3 with TRBJ2-5, with a possible D match to TRBD1 (5 bases). V lost 3 bases and J lost 3, with 8 bases in between. The length of the CDR3 is 13 residues. Germline assignment: CDR1 SGHTA and CDR2 FQGTGA. CDR3 DNA sequence: TGTGCCAGCAGCTTCAGCAGGGAAGAGACCCAGTACTTC. Translated, it gives CASSFSREETQYF.

This rearrangement joins TRBV25-1 to TRBJ2-2; 10 bases line up with TRBD2. The junction had 8 bases not matched to a gene; V was cut back by 6 bases and J by 7 bases. CDR1 is MGHDK and CDR2 is SYGVNS in the germline V gene. The length of the CDR3 is 15 residues. The DNA for the CDR3 is TGTGCCAGCAGGATTAGCGGGGGGAGAGGCGGGGAGCTGTTTTTT. It is translated as CASRISGGRGGELFF.

The chain is built from TRBV15 and TRBJ1-1; no clear D. The CDR3 covers 15 residues. Germline V gene sequence: CDR1 LNHNV, CDR2 YYDKDF (reference sequence). V lost 0 bases and J lost 3, with 11 bases in between. The DNA of the CDR3 is TGTGCCACCAGCAGAGATCGAGCCTCTTACACTGAAGCTTTCTTT. Encoded protein: CATSRDRASYTEAFF.

The chain links TRBV5-1 to TRBJ2-3; D is perhaps TRBD1 (5 bases). CDR1 is SGHRS and CDR2 is YFSETQ in the germline V gene. The CDR3 is 15 residues long. V lost 0 bases to trimming and J lost 0 bases, with 8 bases between them. CDR3 protein: CASSLGQGSTDTQYF. The CDR3 nucleotides are TGCGCCAGCAGCTTGGGCCAGGGAAGCACAGATACGCAGTATTTT.

This clone was counted once. The junction departs from germline at one end; a sequencing error may be responsible. As DNA, the CDR3 is TGTGCCAGCAGCTTAGGAGTAGGACTAGCGGGGGGGCGCGACTTC. It encodes CASSLGVGLAGGRDF. The genes are TRBV7-2 and TRBJ2-7; TRBD2 aligns across 15 bases. The germline CDR1 and CDR2 sequences are SGHTA and FQGNSA. This CDR3 is built from 15 residues.

This chain connects TRBV18 to TRBJ2-5, with D unclear. The germline CDR1 and CDR2 sequences are KGHSH and LQKENI. Trimming shortened V by 5 bases and J by 5 bases, and 12 bases separated the two germline ends. The CDR3 loop spans 13 amino acids. The DNA for the CDR3 is TGTGCCAGCTCATCAGACCTGGGGGAGACCCAGTACTTC. This translates into CASSSDLGETQYF.

This chain links TRBV5-8 with TRBJ2-7; D is undetermined. Deletions cut 0 bases from V and 2 bases from J, with 9 bases between. Germline V gene lookup returns CDR1 SGHTS and CDR2 YDEGEE. The CDR3 sequence is 14 residues long. The CDR3 sequence: CASSLAGEAYEQYF. The CDR3 DNA is TGTGCCAGCAGCTTGGCGGGCGAGGCCTACGAGCAGTACTTC.

This sequence joins TRBV4-3 and TRBJ2-1; 8 bases are shared with TRBD1. Germline lookup yields CDR1 LGHNA and CDR2 YSLEER. This CDR3 spans 15 amino acids. Trimming took 8 bases from V and 6 from J; bases not matched to a gene: 12. The CDR3, as DNA: TGCGCCAGCGGTGAGGGAAGACAGGGGTCCAATGAGCAGTTCTTC. This codes for CASGEGRQGSNEQFF.

The chain employs TRBV20-1 and TRBJ1-2; D is unresolved. The germline V gene encodes CDR1 DFQATT and CDR2 SNEGSKA (reference sequence). The CDR3 totals 9 residues. Deletions cut 3 bases from V and 6 bases from J, with 2 bases between. CDR3 bases: TGCAGTGCTAGCCATGGCTACACCTTC. As protein: CSASHGYTF.

This clone was seen more than once but under ten times. V gene TRBV28 combines with J gene TRBJ2-7; 13 bases match TRBD2. V lost 5 bases to trimming and J lost 3 bases; unmatched junction nucleotides: 4. Germline V gene lookup returns CDR1 MDHEN and CDR2 SYDVKM. The CDR3 has 15 residues. The CDR3 is CASSGTSGAYYEQYF. The CDR3 nucleotides are TGTGCCAGCAGTGGGACTAGCGGGGCCTACTACGAGCAGTACTTC.

The chain links TRBV21-1 to TRBJ1-4; TRBD1 is taken as the D call from the table, unchecked against the DNA. TRBV21-1 is a documented pseudogene. The CDR3 extends over 15 amino acids. CDR3 loop: CASSPGTGGNEKLFF. The CDR3 bases are TGTGCCAGCAGCCCCGGGACAGGGGGGAATGAAAAACTGTTTTTT.

This clone was seen only once. In DNA form, the CDR3 reads TGTGCCAGCAGCTCTAGCACAGATACGCAGTATTTT. It specifies CASSSSTDTQYF. The J gene is TRBJ2-3, the V gene TRBV7-9, with D unclear. The V gene lost 4 bases and the J gene lost 0 bases, with 2 bases spanning the gap. Germline CDR1 reads SEHNR; CDR2 reads FQNEAQ (reference sequence). CDR3 length: 12 amino acids.

The chain has TRBV7-2 and TRBJ1-1, with TRBD1 as a possible D gene (6 bases). The germline CDR1 and CDR2 sequences are SGHTA and FQGNSA. Trimming removed 5 bases at V and 1 base at J, with 8 bases between. This CDR3 spans 13 amino acids. The CDR3 DNA reads TGTGCCAGCAGCGCGGACAGGAACACTGAAGCTTTCTTT. Amino acids: CASSADRNTEAFF.

The rearrangement links TRBV18 to TRBJ1-6; 8 bases align to TRBD1. V lost 5 bases, J lost 7 bases, and 10 bases stayed unmatched. The CDR3 runs 16 residues. Germline V gives CDR1 KGHSH, CDR2 LQKENI. The CDR3 protein is CASSSLTGDGNSPLHF. CDR3 DNA sequence: TGTGCCAGCTCATCTCTGACAGGGGATGGAAATTCACCCCTCCACTTT.

This chain joins TRBV11-2 and TRBJ2-7; the D call may be TRBD1 or TRBD2 (6 bases each). The V end lost 6 bases, the J end lost 2 bases, and 17 bases lay between the germline ends. The germline CDR1 and CDR2 sequences are SGHAT and FQNNGV. The CDR3 is 15 residues long. The CDR3 DNA reads as TGTGCCAGCAGACCACTCGGGGGCGTTACCTACGAGCAGTACTTC. It is translated as CASRPLGGVTYEQYF.

The V gene is TRBV9, the J gene TRBJ2-6, with a possible D match to TRBD1 (6 bases). Per germline, CDR1 SGDLS and CDR2 YYNGEE. This CDR3 is 17 amino acids long. Trimming cost V 3 bases and J 0 bases, with 13 bases left between them. The CDR3 nucleotides read TGTGCCAGCAGCGCGGGGACACTTGTCTCTGGGGCCAACGTCCTGACTTTC. Its translation: CASSAGTLVSGANVLTF.

This clone turned up a few times. This chain links TRBV7-2 with TRBJ2-7, with D unresolved. CDR3 size: 17 residues. Trimming took off 5 bases at V and 2 bases at J, with 22 bases between the two ends. CDR1 SGHTA and CDR2 FQGNSA come from the germline V gene. This CDR3 is CASSPPRSPRDPYEQYF. CDR3 bases: TGTGCCAGCAGCCCGCCCAGGTCCCCTCGAGACCCCTACGAGCAGTACTTC. The full variable domain, completed using reference TRBV7-2 and TRBJ2-7, is GAGVSQSPSNKVTEKGKDVELRCDPISGHTALYWYRQSLGQGLEFLIYFQGNSAPDKSGLPSDRFSAERTGGSVSTLTIQRTQQEDSAVYLCASSPPRSPRDPYEQYFGPGTRLTVT.

V usage is TRBV9 and J usage is TRBJ2-2, with TRBD2 matching over 7 bases. J lost 4 bases, V lost 0 bases, and 3 bases had no gene match. The germline CDR1 and CDR2 sequences are SGDLS and YYNGEE. This CDR3 is built from 15 residues. The DNA of the CDR3 is TGTGCCAGCAGCGTAGCACCGGGGGGCACCGGGGAGCTGTTTTTT. Amino acids: CASSVAPGGTGELFF.

This chain uses TRBV7-9 with TRBJ1-1; D not resolved. Germline CDR1 reads SEHNR; CDR2 reads FQNEAQ (reference sequence). CDR3 length: 14 amino acids. Trimming cost V 1 base and J 1 base, with 7 bases left between them. The DNA of the CDR3 is TGTGCCAGCAGCTTAGTGAAACAGAACACTGAAGCTTTCTTT. Translated, it gives CASSLVKQNTEAFF.

The J gene is TRBJ1-2, the V gene TRBV5-1; D is undetermined. V lost 4 bases and J 2 bases, leaving 15 bases between the germline ends. This CDR3 is built from 15 residues. Germline assignment: CDR1 SGHRS and CDR2 YFSETQ. CDR3: CASSTDASGNYGYTF. The CDR3 region has the DNA TGCGCCAGCAGCACTGACGCAAGCGGGAACTATGGCTACACCTTC.